The present T cell receptor (beta chain) was sequenced within a study of cytomegalovirus exposure and HLA in healthy donors (dated by TCRdb to about 2017). Notes on the research overall: An earlier analysis of several hundred of the donors reported 250 to 350 Gb of sequence data and around 120 million unique TCR beta sequences obtained from around 190 million T cells. An early release covering approximately 600 HLA-typed donors comprised approximately 290 gigabases of sequencing data and around 80 million unique TCR sequences. Among the roughly 400 genotyped donors, around 81% belonged to the genetic ancestry cluster associated with self-reported Caucasian donors. The study aimed to test whether cataloging public T cell receptors could reveal signatures of past pathogen exposure. The study used immunosequencing to profile the T cell repertoires of around 600 subjects and linked those repertoires to cytomegalovirus serostatus. In addition to the first cohort of approximately 670 subjects, a separate validation cohort of 130 or so different subjects was used. To predict cytomegalovirus infection status, the study brought together high-throughput TCR immunosequencing, statistical association of individual TCRs with disease status, and machine learning. To study patterns of TCR occurrence, a later analysis re-analyzed previously published TCR beta repertoires from under 750 donors and added high-resolution HLA genotyping. Rather than drawing on any new phenotypic data, the later analysis identified candidate immune exposures from TCR beta sequences and the way those sequences occurred across donors. An earlier analysis of around 580 of the donors used high-throughput TCR beta sequencing to judge whether each TCR beta V gene segment behaved as functional or pseudogenic. Alongside the repertoire data, information on donor age, sex, ethnicity and CMV serostatus was compiled. A later genetic analysis used genome-wide SNP genotypes for about three fifths of the 666 donors, treating that subset as a discovery cohort. Every repertoire in the discovery cohort had been generated on one and the same sequencing platform. Both class I and class II loci were covered by HLA typing, at four-digit resolution. The number of donors typed differed by locus, with roughly 620-630 for A, B, C, DRB1 and DQB1, 522 for DQA1, approximately 580 for DPA1, and some 450 for DPB1. A few DR-DQ haplotypes were treated as single units for association and clustering because of strong linkage in the cohort. Among 300 to 500 genotyped donors of the cohort, an average of around 250,000 unique TCR beta nucleotide sequences was sequenced per donor, of which about 20% were non-productive.

Libraries were prepared through the immunoSEQ multiplex PCR assay. For the multiplex PCR, a mixture combining 60 forward primers for TCR Vbeta segments and 13 reverse primers for TCR Jbeta segments was used. The CDR3 region of rearranged TCR beta genes was amplified from genomic DNA by a multiplex PCR assay. On the Illumina HiSeq System, the amplified TCR beta libraries were sequenced as 87-base-pair reads. The authors processed their data as follows. Across the 500 to 700 repertoires, a later analysis counted 60 million to 90 million unique TCR beta chains, roughly 11 million of which were shared by at least two donors. To remove PCR and sequencing errors, raw reads were error-corrected and collapsed into unique sequences using a nearest-neighbor algorithm that merged closely related sequences. CDR3 sequences were aligned to IMGT reference sequences to assign V, D and J gene segments. For a sequence to be retained, a match of at least six nucleotides to both a V gene segment and a J gene segment was required. A rearrangement was called productive if the CDR3 had no stop codons and remained in frame with V and J, and every other rearrangement was called non-productive. CDR3 was defined by IMGT convention, running from the second conserved V-encoded cysteine to the conserved J-encoded phenylalanine. The earlier analysis of fewer than 700 of the donors excluded sequences that lacked an unambiguous match to a single V gene segment. An earlier analysis of 550 to 650 of the donors classified V segments as functional when productive rearrangements were above 56.7% and as segregating when the standard deviation between donors was above 5%. A statistical classification framework was developed to diagnose cytomegalovirus status using the catalog of TCR beta chain sequences. V and J gene assignment, in a later analysis, came from comparing TCR nucleotide sequences with IMGT/GENE-DB human TR gene sequences. The TCRdist pipeline was used in a later analysis to assign CDR3 sequences and most-parsimonious VDJ recombination scenarios. In a later analysis, every TCR beta chain was defined by the combination of its CDR3 amino acid sequence and its V-gene family, and reads without a unique V-gene family were dropped. In a later analysis, some 600 highly shared, low-generation-probability nucleotide sequences were removed to address suspected cross-contamination and a sequencing artifact. In a later analysis, a clonal expansion index for each public chain was calculated from normalized within-repertoire ranks of inferred template counts. In a later analysis, generation probabilities were computed using a VDJ recombination model fitted to out-of-frame rearrangements, and the results were checked against IGoR. A later analysis scored TCR-TCR, TCR-HLA and TCR-CMV co-occurrence with hypergeometric tests, applying a repertoire-size bias correction to TCR pairs. False discovery rates were estimated in a later analysis by permuting HLA or CMV assignments 20 times. In a later analysis, co-occurring TCRs were grouped using DBSCAN, with TCRdist sequence similarity added in when clustering inside HLA-allele-positive subsets. Repertoires with fewer than 30,000 or more than 120,000 public chains, plus five repertoires with anomalous nucleotide sharing, were excluded from co-occurrence clustering. Drawn from immuneACCESS, this table holds only the in-frame rearrangements with V and J called that TCRdb kept. Clones are partly lost; checked studies trace under half to an unresolved V gene and leave the rest unexplained. V and J calls plus clone size are reproduced from that table; the DNA served to infer D and trimming. Here the sample has some 200,000 clones; about 13% occur a single time. The ten largest clones take up 7.8% of the sample.

The paper as a whole reports these results and caveats: A later analysis reported that several top co-occurrence clusters appeared linked to parvovirus B19, influenza, CMV and Epstein-Barr virus. When HLA alleles, especially DR and DQ, strongly co-occurred, TCR associations were difficult to assign to individual alleles. A total of roughly 160 TCR beta chains were listed by the study as associated with cytomegalovirus. For the cohort, immune exposure information was limited to CMV serostatus. Cytomegalovirus status was reported to be diagnosed by the classifier with high specificity and sensitivity in both the original and validation cohorts. A few of the identified cytomegalovirus-associated TCR beta chains were confirmed in vitro to be specific for cytomegalovirus antigens. At a false discovery rate of 0.05, a later analysis linked under 20,000 TCR beta sequences to specific HLA alleles. In an earlier analysis of about 600 of the donors, most TCR beta V segments appeared in productive rearrangements about 87% or about 30% of the time, broadly matching IMGT annotations. Compared with equally common non-associated chains, HLA-associated TCR beta chains in a later analysis were more clonally expanded and had lower generation probabilities. Some IMGT-functional V segments, including TRBV6-2 and TRBV6-3, could not be distinguished by the 87-base-pair reads and were therefore excluded. Over 15 rarely observed V segments, including chromosome 9 orphons, were excluded from the earlier analysis of about 610 of the donors because counts were too low. The presence/absence analyses assumed that sequencing depth was roughly uniform across donors, and that assumption may not be true. Most TCR sequences were seen in very few donors, while some public TCRs were found in many individuals. A cluster of highly shared sequence variants was judged likely to represent a technical artifact of the sequencing pipeline. In a later analysis, most CMV-associated TCR beta chains were found to appear HLA-restricted, with HLA associations seemingly driven largely by CMV exposure. In a later genetic analysis, fewer N-insertions in productive TCRs were reported among donors in an Asian-associated ancestry cluster than the approximately 710-donor mean. This cohort had only TCR beta chains sequenced, and the lack of alpha or paired-chain data limited which features could be detected. In a later analysis, TCR association rates were found to vary across HLA loci, with the most associated TCRs seen for DRB1 alleles and the fewest for HLA-C alleles. In a later genetic analysis, a missense DCLRE1C variant was associated with V-gene and J-gene trimming of TCR beta chains, and the association was replicated in an independent cohort. A further reported finding was that TCR beta sequences accurately predicted the HLA-A and HLA-B alleles for most subjects in the first cohort. According to the authors, the approach could potentially be generalized to other disease states and immunological phenotypes. Because HLA typing was missing for some donors at each locus, association tests included only the typed subset. Linkage disequilibrium might explain the correlated functional status among segregating V segments, but an unknown experimental factor could not be ruled out.

The cohort consisted of 600 to 700 healthy bone marrow donors. Cohort members were all nominally healthy when sampled, although unrecorded immune exposures were likely present. The donor was CMV seropositive and belonged to the group of around 300 seropositive cohort members. A peripheral blood sample was collected from each donor, and TCR beta sequencing was performed on peripheral blood mononuclear cells. The Qiagen DNeasy Blood Extraction Kit was used to extract genomic DNA from the blood cell samples. Only a few counts were recorded for this clone. It lacks a known antigen. Base quality data are lacking; no much larger clone is found one base away. The germline V gene specifies MNHEY as CDR1 and SVGAGI as CDR2. The CDR3 covers 14 residues, taking in both the cysteine and the phenylalanine. Kept here is only the CDR3 DNA, which spans 42 bases and is read in frame from base 1. The trim is 2 bases for V and 2 bases for J, with a gap of 7 bases between the germline ends.

Source material: PBMCs. This chain joins TRBV6-5 to TRBJ2-1, with no confident D gene call. The clonotype comes from a man aged 45 to 65 in good health and CMV-seropositive. At the DNA level, the sequence is TGTGCCAGCAGTTACGGAGAGACCTACAATGAGCAGTTCTTC. It translates as CASSYGETYNEQFF.